The 7 T cell receptor beta chains below come from one sample, sequenced in a study of T cells in Graves' hyperthyroidism and ophthalmopathy. Amplification targeted TCR beta CDR3 regions from RNA transcripts. The HTBI primer set drove a first-round RT-PCR of the TCR CDR3. TCRdb re-called the multiplex PCR reads with MiXCR, one entry per CDR3 protein. The sample comprises approximately 640,000 distinct CDR3 sequences, roughly 46% of which are singletons, and under 8.5% rests with the top ten. The sequenced sample was peripheral blood or thyroid tissue (not recorded which). The receptors were gathered from an adult man with Graves' disease, either hyperthyroidism or ophthalmopathy (not recorded which).

This clonotype was counted once. The chain couples TRBV19 to TRBJ1-4; D is unresolved. The germline gives CDR1 LNHDA, CDR2 SQIVND (reference sequence). V lost 5 bases and J 4 bases, leaving 17 bases between the germline ends. CDR3 size: 16 residues. The CDR3: CASSLREGGLNEKLFF. The CDR3, as DNA: TGTGCCAGTAGTCTCCGGGAAGGCGGACTTAATGAAAAACTGTTTTTT.

This chain connects TRBV7-6 to TRBJ1-3, with TRBD1 identical over 7 bases. The germline CDR1 and CDR2 sequences are SGHVS and FNYEAQ. The CDR3 spans 16 residues. V shed 5 bases, J shed 0 bases, and the junction held 7 bases outside the gene matches. The CDR3 nucleotides are TGTGCCAGCAGCCCTCGACAGGGTGTCTCTGGAAACACCATATATTTT. This gives the protein CASSPRQGVSGNTIYF. The full variable domain, rest sourced from reference TRBV7-6 and TRBJ1-3, is GAGVSQSPRYKVTKRGQDVALRCDPISGHVSLYWYRQALGQGPEFLTYFNYEAQQDKSGLPNDRFSAERPEGSISTLTIQRTEQRDSAMYRCASSPRQGVSGNTIYFGEGSWLTVV.

V and J are TRBV7-3 and TRBJ2-2; 7 bases line up with TRBD2. The CDR3 is made up of 12 amino acids. Trimming cost V 5 bases and J 9 bases; bases outside gene matches: 3. The germline V gene has CDR1 SGHTA and CDR2 FQGTGA. The CDR3 DNA is TGTGCCAGCAGCAATAGCGGGTGGGAGCTGTTTTTT. Translating it yields CASSNSGWELFF.

This clonotype was counted between two and nine times. This chain joins TRBV12-3 or TRBV12-4 and TRBJ1-3; D unresolved. The CDR3 has 14 residues. Trimming shortened V by 7 bases and J by 0 bases, and 10 bases separated the two germline ends. The CDR3 DNA reads as TGTGCCAGCAACCCGACGGCCTCTGGAAACACCATATATTTT. Translating gives CASNPTASGNTIYF.

This chain uses TRBV10-3 with TRBJ2-7; 9 bases align to TRBD1. Germline V gene data show CDR1 as ENHRY and CDR2 as SYGVKD. This CDR3 region has 14 residues. J lost 4 bases, V lost 6 bases, and 7 bases had no gene match. CDR3 DNA: TGTGCCATCAGAGGCACAGGGGGCAGGTACGAGCAGTACTTC. Amino acid sequence: CAIRGTGGRYEQYF.

This clonotype occurred a few times. The chain carries TRBV7-9 and TRBJ1-4; no definite D call. V was trimmed by 5 bases and J by 7 bases, leaving 14 bases between them. Germline values: CDR1 SEHNR, CDR2 FQNEAQ (reference sequence). This CDR3 has 14 amino acids. The CDR3 DNA is TGTGCCAGCAGCCCGCGGACTTGGGGTGAAAAACTGTTTTTT. It yields the protein CASSPRTWGEKLFF.

This clonotype was observed at least ten times. The chain uses TRBV10-3 and TRBJ1-2, with 7 bases fitting TRBD1. This CDR3 region has 14 residues. Per the germline V gene, CDR1 is ENHRY and CDR2 is SYGVKD. V lost 2 bases to trimming and J lost 5 bases; unmatched junction nucleotides: 5. CDR3 amino acids: CAISETGEGYGYTF. In DNA, the CDR3 is TGTGCCATCAGTGAGACAGGGGAGGGGTATGGCTACACCTTC.